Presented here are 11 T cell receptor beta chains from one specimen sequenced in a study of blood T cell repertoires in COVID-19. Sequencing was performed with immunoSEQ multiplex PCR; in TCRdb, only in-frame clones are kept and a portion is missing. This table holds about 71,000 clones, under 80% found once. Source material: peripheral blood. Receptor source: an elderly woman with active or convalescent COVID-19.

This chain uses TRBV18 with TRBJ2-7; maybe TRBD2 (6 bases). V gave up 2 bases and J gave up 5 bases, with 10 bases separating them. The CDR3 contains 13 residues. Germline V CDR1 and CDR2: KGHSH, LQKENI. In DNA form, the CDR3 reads TGTGCCAGCTCACCAGAGGAGGGTAACGAGCAGTACTTC. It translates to CASSPEEGNEQYF.

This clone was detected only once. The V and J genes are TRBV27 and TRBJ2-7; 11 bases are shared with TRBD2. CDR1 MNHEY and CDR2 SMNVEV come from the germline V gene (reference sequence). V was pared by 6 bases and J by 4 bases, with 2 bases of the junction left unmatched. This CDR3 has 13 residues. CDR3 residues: CASSRTSGYEQYF. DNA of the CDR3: TGTGCCAGCAGCAGGACTAGCGGGTACGAGCAGTACTTC.

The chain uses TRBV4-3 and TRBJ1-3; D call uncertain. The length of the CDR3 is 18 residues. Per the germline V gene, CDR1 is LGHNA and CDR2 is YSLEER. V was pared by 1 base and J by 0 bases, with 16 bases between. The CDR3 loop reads CASSQGVRATSSGNTIYF. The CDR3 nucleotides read TGCGCCAGCAGCCAAGGGGTGAGGGCGACGAGCTCTGGAAACACCATATATTTT.

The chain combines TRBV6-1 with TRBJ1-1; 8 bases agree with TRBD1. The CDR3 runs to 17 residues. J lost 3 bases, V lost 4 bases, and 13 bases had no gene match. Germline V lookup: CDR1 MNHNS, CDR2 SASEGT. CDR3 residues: CASSATEGQEYYTEAFF. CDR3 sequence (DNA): TGTGCCAGCAGTGCGACCGAGGGACAGGAATACTACACTGAAGCTTTCTTT.

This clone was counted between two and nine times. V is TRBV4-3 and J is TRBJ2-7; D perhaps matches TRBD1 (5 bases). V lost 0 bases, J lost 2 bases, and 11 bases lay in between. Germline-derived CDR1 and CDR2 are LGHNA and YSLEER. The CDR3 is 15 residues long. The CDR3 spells CASSQEVGVTYEQYF. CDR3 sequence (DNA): TGCGCCAGCAGCCAAGAGGTAGGGGTGACCTACGAGCAGTACTTC.

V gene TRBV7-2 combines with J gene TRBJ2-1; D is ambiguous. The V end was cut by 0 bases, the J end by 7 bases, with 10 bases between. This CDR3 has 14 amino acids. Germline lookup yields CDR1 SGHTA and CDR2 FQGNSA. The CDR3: CASSLAISGNEQFF. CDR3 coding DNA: TGTGCCAGCAGCTTAGCGATATCAGGTAATGAGCAGTTCTTC.

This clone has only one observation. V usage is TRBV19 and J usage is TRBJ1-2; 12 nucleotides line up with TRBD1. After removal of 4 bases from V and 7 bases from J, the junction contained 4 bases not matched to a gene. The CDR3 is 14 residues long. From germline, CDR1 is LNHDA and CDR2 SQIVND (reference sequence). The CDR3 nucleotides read TGTGCCAGTAGTACGGGACAGGGGGCAGGTGGCTACACCTTC. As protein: CASSTGQGAGGYTF.

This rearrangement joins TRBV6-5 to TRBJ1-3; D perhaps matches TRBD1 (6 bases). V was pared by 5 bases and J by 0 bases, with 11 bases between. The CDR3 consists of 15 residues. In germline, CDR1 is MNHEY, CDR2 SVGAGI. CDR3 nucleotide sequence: TGTGCCAGCAGTCCCGAGACAGGCTCTGGAAACACCATATATTTT. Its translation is CASSPETGSGNTIYF.

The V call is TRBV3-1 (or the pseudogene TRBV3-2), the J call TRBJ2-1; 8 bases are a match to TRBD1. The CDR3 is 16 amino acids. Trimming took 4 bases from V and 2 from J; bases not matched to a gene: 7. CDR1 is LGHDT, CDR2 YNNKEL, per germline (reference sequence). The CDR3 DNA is TGTGCCAGCAGCCTCAGGGGGCGAATCCCCTACAATGAGCAGTTCTTC. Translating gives CASSLRGRIPYNEQFF.

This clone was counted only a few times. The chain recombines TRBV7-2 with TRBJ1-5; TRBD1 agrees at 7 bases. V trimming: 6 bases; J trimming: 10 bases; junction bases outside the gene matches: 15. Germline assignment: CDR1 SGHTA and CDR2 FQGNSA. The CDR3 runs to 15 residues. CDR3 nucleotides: TGTGCCAGCAGTTTCGAACAGGGGTATGGGGATCCCCAGCATTTT. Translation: CASSFEQGYGDPQHF. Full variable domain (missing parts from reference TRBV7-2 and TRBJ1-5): GAGVSQSPSNKVTEKGKDVELRCDPISGHTALYWYRQSLGQGLEFLIYFQGNSAPDKSGLPSDRFSAERTGGSVSTLTIQRTQQEDSAVYLCASSFEQGYGDPQHFGDGTRLSIL.

CDR3 sequence (DNA): TGCGCCACCGGCCAGGGGGCCCGCCAAGAGACCCAGTACTTC. It encodes CATGQGARQETQYF. The chain couples TRBV10-2 to TRBJ2-5; 8 positions agree with TRBD1. Germline V lookup: CDR1 WSHSY, CDR2 SAAADI. V lost 10 bases to trimming and J lost 1 base; unmatched junction nucleotides: 8. The CDR3 loop spans 14 amino acids.